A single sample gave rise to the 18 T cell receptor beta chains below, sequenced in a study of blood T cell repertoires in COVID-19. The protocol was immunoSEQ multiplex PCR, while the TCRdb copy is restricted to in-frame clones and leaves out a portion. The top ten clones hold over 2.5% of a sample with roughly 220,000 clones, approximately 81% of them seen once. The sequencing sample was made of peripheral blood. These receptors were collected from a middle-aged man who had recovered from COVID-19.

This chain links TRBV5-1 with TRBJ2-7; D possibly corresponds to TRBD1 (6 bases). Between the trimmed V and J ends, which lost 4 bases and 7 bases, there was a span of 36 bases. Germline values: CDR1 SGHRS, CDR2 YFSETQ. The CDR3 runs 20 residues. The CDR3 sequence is CASSPSPGAPAVLRPREQYF. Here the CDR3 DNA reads TGCGCCAGCAGCCCTTCCCCAGGGGCTCCTGCGGTCCTCAGACCCCGTGAGCAGTACTTC.

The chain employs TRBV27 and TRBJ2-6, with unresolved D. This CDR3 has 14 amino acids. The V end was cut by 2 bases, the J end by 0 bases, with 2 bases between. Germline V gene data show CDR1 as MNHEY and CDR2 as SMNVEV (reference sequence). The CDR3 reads CASSLLSGANVLTF. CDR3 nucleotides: TGTGCCAGCAGTTTACTCTCTGGGGCCAACGTCCTGACTTTC.

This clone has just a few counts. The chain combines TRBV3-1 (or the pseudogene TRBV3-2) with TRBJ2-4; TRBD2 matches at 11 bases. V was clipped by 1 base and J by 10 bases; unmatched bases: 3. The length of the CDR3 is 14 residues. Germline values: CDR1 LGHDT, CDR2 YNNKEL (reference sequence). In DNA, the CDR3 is TGTGCCAGCAGCCAAGGTATAGCGGGGGGGATTCAGTACTTC. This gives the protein CASSQGIAGGIQYF.

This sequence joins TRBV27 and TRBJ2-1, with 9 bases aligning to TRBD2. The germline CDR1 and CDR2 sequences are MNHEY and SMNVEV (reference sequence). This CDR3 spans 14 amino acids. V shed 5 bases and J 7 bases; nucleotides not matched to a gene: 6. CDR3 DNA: TGTGCCAGCAGTCGTCGGACTAGCGATAATGAGCAGTTCTTC. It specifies CASSRRTSDNEQFF.

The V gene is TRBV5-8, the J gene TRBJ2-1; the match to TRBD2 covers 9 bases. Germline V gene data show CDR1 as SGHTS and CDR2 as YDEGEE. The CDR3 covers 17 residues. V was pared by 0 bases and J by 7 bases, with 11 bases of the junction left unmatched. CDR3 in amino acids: CASSLEGLSGSINEQFF. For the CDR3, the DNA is TGTGCCAGCAGCTTGGAGGGCCTTAGCGGGAGTATAAATGAGCAGTTCTTC. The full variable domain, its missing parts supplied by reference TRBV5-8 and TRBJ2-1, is EAGVTQSPTHLIKTRGQQATLRCSPISGHTSVYWYQQALGLGLQFLLWYDEGEERNRGNFPPRFSGRQFPNYSSELNVNALELEDSALYLCASSLEGLSGSINEQFFGPGTRLTVL.

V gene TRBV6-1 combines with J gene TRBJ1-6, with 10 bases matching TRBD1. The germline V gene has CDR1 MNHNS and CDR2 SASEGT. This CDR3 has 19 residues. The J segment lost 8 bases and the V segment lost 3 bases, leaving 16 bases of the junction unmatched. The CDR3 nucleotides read TGTGCCAGCAGTGATAAGACAGGGGGCGCGTCGGATGGGGATTCACCCCTCCACTTT. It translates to CASSDKTGGASDGDSPLHF.

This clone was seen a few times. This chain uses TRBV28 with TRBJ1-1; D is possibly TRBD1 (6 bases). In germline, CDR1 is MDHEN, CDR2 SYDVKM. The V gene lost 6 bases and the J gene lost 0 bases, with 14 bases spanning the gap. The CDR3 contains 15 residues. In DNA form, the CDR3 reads TGTGCCAGCAGACCCTTTACAGGGATGAACACTGAAGCTTTCTTT. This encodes CASRPFTGMNTEAFF.

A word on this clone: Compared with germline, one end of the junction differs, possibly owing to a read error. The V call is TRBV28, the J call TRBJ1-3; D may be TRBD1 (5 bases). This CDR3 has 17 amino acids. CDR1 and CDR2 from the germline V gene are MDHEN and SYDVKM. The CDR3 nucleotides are TGTGCCAGCACTTTACTTCCAGGGTCCCTCTCTGGAAACACCATATATTTT. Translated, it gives CASTLLPGSLSGNTIYF.

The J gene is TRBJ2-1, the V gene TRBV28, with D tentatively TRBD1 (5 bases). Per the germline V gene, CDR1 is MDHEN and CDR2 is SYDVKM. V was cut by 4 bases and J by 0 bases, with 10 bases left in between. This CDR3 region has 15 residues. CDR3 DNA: TGTGCCAGCAGTTACCAAGACAGCTCCTACAATGAGCAGTTCTTC. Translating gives CASSYQDSSYNEQFF.

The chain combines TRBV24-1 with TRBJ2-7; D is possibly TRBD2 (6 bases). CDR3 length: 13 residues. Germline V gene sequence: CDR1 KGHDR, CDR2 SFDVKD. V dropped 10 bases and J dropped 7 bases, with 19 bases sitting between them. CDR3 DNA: TGTGCCACTTCCACGGAGGGAAGAGAAGAGCAGTACTTC. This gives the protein CATSTEGREEQYF.

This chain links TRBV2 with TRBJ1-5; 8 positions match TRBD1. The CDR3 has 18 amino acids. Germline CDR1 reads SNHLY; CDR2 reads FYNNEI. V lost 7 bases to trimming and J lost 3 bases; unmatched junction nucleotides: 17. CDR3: CASTMSGQGALPNQPQHF. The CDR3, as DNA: TGTGCCAGCACCATGAGCGGACAGGGCGCTCTGCCCAATCAGCCCCAGCATTTT. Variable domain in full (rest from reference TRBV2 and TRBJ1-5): EPEVTQTPSHQVTQMGQEVILRCVPISNHLYFYWYRQILGQKVEFLVSFYNNEISEKSEIFDDQFSVERPDGSNFTLKIRSTKLEDSAMYFCASTMSGQGALPNQPQHFGDGTRLSIL.

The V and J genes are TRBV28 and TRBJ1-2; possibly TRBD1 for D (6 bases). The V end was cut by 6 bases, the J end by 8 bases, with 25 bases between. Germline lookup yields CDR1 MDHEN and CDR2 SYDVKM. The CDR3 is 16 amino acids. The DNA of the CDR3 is TGTGCCAGCAGCCAAACTCCGACAGAGACTCAGGGGGGCTACACCTTC. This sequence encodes CASSQTPTETQGGYTF.

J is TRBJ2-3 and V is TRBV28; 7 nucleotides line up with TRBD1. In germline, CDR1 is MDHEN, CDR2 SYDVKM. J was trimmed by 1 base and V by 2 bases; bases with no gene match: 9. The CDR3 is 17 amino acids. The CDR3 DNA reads TGTGCCAGCAGTTTACGAGGGACAGTTTTGGGCACAGATACGCAGTATTTT. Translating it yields CASSLRGTVLGTDTQYF. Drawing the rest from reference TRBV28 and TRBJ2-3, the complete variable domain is DVKVTQSSRYLVKRTGEKVFLECVQDMDHENMFWYRQDPGLGLRLIYFSYDVKMKEKGDIPEGYSVSREKKERFSLILESASTNQTSMYLCASSLRGTVLGTDTQYFGPGTRLTVL.

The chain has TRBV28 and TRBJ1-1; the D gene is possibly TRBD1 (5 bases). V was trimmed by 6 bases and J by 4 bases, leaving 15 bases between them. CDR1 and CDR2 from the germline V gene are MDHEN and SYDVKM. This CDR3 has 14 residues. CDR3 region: CASSGGGVATEAFF. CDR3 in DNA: TGTGCCAGCAGCGGGGGAGGGGTTGCCACTGAAGCTTTCTTT.

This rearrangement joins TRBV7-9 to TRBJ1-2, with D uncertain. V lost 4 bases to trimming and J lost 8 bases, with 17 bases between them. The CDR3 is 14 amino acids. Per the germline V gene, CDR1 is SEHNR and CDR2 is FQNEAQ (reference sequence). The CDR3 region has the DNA TGTGCCAGCAGCTCCGTCGGGGTAATGGAGGGCTACACCTTC. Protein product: CASSSVGVMEGYTF. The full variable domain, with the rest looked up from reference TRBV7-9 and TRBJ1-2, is DTGVSQNPRHKITKRGQNVTFRCDPISEHNRLYWYRQTLGQGPEFLTYFQNEAQLEKSRLLSDRFSAERPKGSFSTLEIQRTEQGDSAMYLCASSSVGVMEGYTFGSGTRLTVV.

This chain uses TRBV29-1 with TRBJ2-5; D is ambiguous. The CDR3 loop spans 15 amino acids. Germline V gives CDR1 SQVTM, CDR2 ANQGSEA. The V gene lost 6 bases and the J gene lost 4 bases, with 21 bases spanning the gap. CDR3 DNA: TGCAGCGTCCTATATTCCGCCGGGTCCTCAGAGACCCAGTACTTC. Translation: CSVLYSAGSSETQYF.

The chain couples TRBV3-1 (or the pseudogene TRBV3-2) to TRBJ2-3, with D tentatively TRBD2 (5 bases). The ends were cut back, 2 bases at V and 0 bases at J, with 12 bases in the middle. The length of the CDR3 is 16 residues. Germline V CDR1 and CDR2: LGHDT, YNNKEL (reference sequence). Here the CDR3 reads CASSQQKTRSTDTQYF. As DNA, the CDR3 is TGTGCCAGCAGCCAACAAAAAACTAGAAGCACAGATACGCAGTATTTT.

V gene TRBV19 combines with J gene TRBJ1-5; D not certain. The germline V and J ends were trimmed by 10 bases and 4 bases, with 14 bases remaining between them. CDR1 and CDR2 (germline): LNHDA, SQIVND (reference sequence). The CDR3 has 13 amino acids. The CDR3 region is CATRVGLNQPQHF. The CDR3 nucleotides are TGTGCCACTAGGGTGGGCCTTAATCAGCCCCAGCATTTT.